One and the same sample provided the 20 T cell receptor beta chains below, sequenced in a study of cytomegalovirus exposure and HLA in healthy donors. The primer mix had 60 Vbeta and 13 Jbeta primers. TCRdb keeps only in-frame clones here, not all; method: immunoSEQ multiplex PCR. Here the sample spans about 170,000 clones, about 78% being singletons. The sequenced sample consisted of PBMCs. The source of these receptors is a woman aged 45-60 years in good health and CMV-seropositive.

The genes are TRBV10-3 and TRBJ1-5; 11 positions match TRBD1. Germline loops: CDR1 ENHRY, CDR2 SYGVKD. The CDR3 is 14 amino acids. The junction had 4 bases not matched to a gene; V was cut back by 6 bases and J by 6 bases. The CDR3 DNA sequence: TGTGCCATCAGCCGGACAGGGGGCTCTCAGCCCCAGCATTTT. It translates to CAISRTGGSQPQHF.

The genes are TRBV9 and TRBJ2-2; TRBD2 is a possible D gene (6 bases). CDR1 is SGDLS and CDR2 is YYNGEE in the germline V gene. This CDR3 spans 15 amino acids. The V and J ends lost 0 bases and 0 bases respectively, with 6 bases between them. As DNA, the CDR3 is TGTGCCAGCAGCGTAGCGGGGGCGAACACCGGGGAGCTGTTTTTT. It yields the protein CASSVAGANTGELFF. Variable domain in full (rest from reference TRBV9 and TRBJ2-2): DSGVTQTPKHLITATGQRVTLRCSPRSGDLSVYWYQQSLDQGLQFLIQYYNGEERAKGNILERFSAQQFPDLHSELNLSSLELGDSALYFCASSVAGANTGELFFGEGSRLTVL.

CDR3 DNA: TGTGCCAGCAGCCGGAACACCGGGGAGCTGTTTTTT. As protein: CASSRNTGELFF. This chain joins TRBV7-9 and TRBJ2-2, with D uncertain. The V end was cut by 5 bases, the J end by 1 base, with 2 bases between. The length of the CDR3 is 12 residues. Germline values: CDR1 SEHNR, CDR2 FQNEAQ (reference sequence).

The chain couples TRBV4-1 to TRBJ1-1, with a tentative D call TRBD1 (6 bases). The CDR3 consists of 15 residues. The V and J ends lost 6 bases and 3 bases respectively, with 17 bases between them. Germline CDR1 and CDR2: MGHRA and YSYEKL. CDR3 protein: CASRVTGRGYTEAFF. Here the CDR3 DNA reads TGCGCCAGCAGAGTGACAGGTCGGGGATACACTGAAGCTTTCTTT.

The V and J genes are TRBV5-8 and TRBJ2-1, with no clear D. The CDR3 length is 15 residues. With 0 bases removed from V and 2 bases from J, the gap between germline ends came to 9 bases. The germline CDR1 and CDR2 sequences are SGHTS and YDEGEE. CDR3 coding DNA: TGTGCCAGCAGCTTGGGGCCAAGTACCTACAATGAGCAGTTCTTC. Its protein is CASSLGPSTYNEQFF.

CDR3 DNA: TGCGCCAGCAGCTTCTCGACAGGGGGCGAGCAGTACTTC. This sequence encodes CASSFSTGGEQYF. The chain uses TRBV5-1 and TRBJ2-7; 9 bases align to TRBD1. CDR1 SGHRS and CDR2 YFSETQ come from the germline V gene. The length of the CDR3 is 13 residues. Germline trimming cut 2 bases from V and 6 bases from J; bases unmatched to any gene: 3.

This clone showed up just once. J is TRBJ1-4 and V is TRBV5-1; TRBD1 matches 9 bases. V lost 2 bases to trimming and J lost 4 bases; unmatched junction nucleotides: 3. This CDR3 contains 15 residues. Germline V gene sequence: CDR1 SGHRS, CDR2 YFSETQ. Here the CDR3 DNA reads TGCGCCAGCAGCTTCGACAGGGGGTTTAATGAAAAACTGTTTTTT. Translated: CASSFDRGFNEKLFF.

The chain recombines TRBV5-4 with TRBJ2-3; 10 bases are a match to TRBD2. This CDR3 region has 15 residues. The trim removed 3 bases at V and 6 bases at J, leaving 7 bases unmatched. Germline V CDR1 and CDR2: SGHNT, YYREEE (reference sequence). The CDR3 DNA follows: TGTGCCAGCAGCTCGAGCGGGGGGGTAGGGGATACGCAGTATTTT. The encoded protein is CASSSSGGVGDTQYF. Looking up the rest from reference TRBV5-4 and TRBJ2-3 gives the full variable domain: ETGVTQSPTHLIKTRGQQVTLRCSSQSGHNTVSWYQQALGQGPQFIFQYYREEENGRGNFPPRFSGLQFPNYSSELNVNALELDDSALYLCASSSSGGVGDTQYFGPGTRLTVL.

This chain uses TRBV9 with TRBJ1-2; D is perhaps TRBD1 (6 bases). Germline V gene data show CDR1 as SGDLS and CDR2 as YYNGEE. Trimming took 3 bases from V and 4 from J, leaving 16 bases between them. CDR3 length equals 15 residues. As DNA, the CDR3 is TGTGCCAGCAGCGGACCCGGGACAACTCCCTATGGCTACACCTTC. It specifies CASSGPGTTPYGYTF. The full variable domain, with the rest looked up from reference TRBV9 and TRBJ1-2, is DSGVTQTPKHLITATGQRVTLRCSPRSGDLSVYWYQQSLDQGLQFLIQYYNGEERAKGNILERFSAQQFPDLHSELNLSSLELGDSALYFCASSGPGTTPYGYTFGSGTRLTVV.

This rearrangement joins TRBV6-6 to TRBJ1-2, with D perhaps matching TRBD1 (6 bases). The CDR3 runs to 13 residues. The V end was cut by 9 bases, the J end by 2 bases, with 13 bases between. The germline V gene encodes CDR1 MNHNY and CDR2 SVGAGI (reference sequence). CDR3 DNA: TGTGCCAGGTCGACAGGAGAAAACTATGGCTACACCTTC. Translation gives CARSTGENYGYTF.

In its sample, this clone was seen a few times. The chain recombines TRBV2 with TRBJ2-5, with a possible D match to TRBD2 (6 bases). CDR1 is SNHLY and CDR2 is FYNNEI in the germline V gene. CDR3 length: 14 residues. Trimming removed 7 bases at V and 5 bases at J, with 17 bases between. CDR3 in amino acids: CASTRDSTDETQYF. DNA of the CDR3: TGTGCCAGCACCCGGGACTCCACCGATGAGACCCAGTACTTC.

This clone occurred a few times. The chain combines TRBV4-1 with TRBJ2-7, with 9 bases aligning to TRBD1. Germline V gene lookup returns CDR1 MGHRA and CDR2 YSYEKL. With 4 bases clipped from V and 6 bases from J, the junction kept 7 bases outside the gene matches. CDR3 size: 14 residues. The CDR3 coding sequence is TGCGCCAGCAGCCTCAGGCACAGGGGGCTCGAGCAGTACTTC. This sequence encodes CASSLRHRGLEQYF.

The gene calls are TRBV5-5 and TRBJ1-2, with 9 bases matching TRBD1. Per germline, CDR1 SGHKS and CDR2 YYEKEE (reference sequence). V dropped 3 bases and J dropped 0; count of bases not matched to a gene: 12. This CDR3 region has 18 residues. The CDR3 coding sequence is TGTGCCAGCAGCTCCACAGGGGGCAAGACGACGACTAACTATGGCTACACCTTC. This gives the protein CASSSTGGKTTTNYGYTF.

V and J are TRBV6-7 and TRBJ1-1; the match to TRBD1 covers 8 bases. Being an ORF, TRBV6-7 has a function that is uncertain. CDR3 size: 16 residues. Trimming cost V 4 bases and J 1 base; bases outside gene matches: 8. CDR3 sequence: CASSFGQGSENTEAFF. DNA of the CDR3: TGTGCCAGCAGTTTCGGACAGGGAAGTGAGAACACTGAAGCTTTCTTT.

The chain employs TRBV7-3 and TRBJ2-2; D unresolved. The CDR3 covers 13 residues. Looked up from germline, CDR1 is SGHTA and CDR2 is FQGTGA. V lost 2 bases and J lost 1, with 2 bases in between. CDR3 sequence: CASSLRNTGELFF. The CDR3 DNA is TGTGCCAGCAGCTTACGGAACACCGGGGAGCTGTTTTTT.

This clone was recorded only once. The chain recombines TRBV9 with TRBJ2-1; maybe TRBD1 (5 bases). The CDR3 sequence is 17 residues long. Between the trimmed V and J ends, which lost 0 bases and 0 bases, there was a span of 13 bases. Germline V gives CDR1 SGDLS, CDR2 YYNGEE. The CDR3 sequence: CASSVASVRGSYNEQFF. CDR3 nucleotide sequence: TGTGCCAGCAGCGTAGCATCGGTTAGGGGCTCCTACAATGAGCAGTTCTTC.

The V gene is TRBV12-5, the J gene TRBJ2-3, with TRBD2 identical over 7 bases. V dropped 9 bases and J dropped 1; count of bases not matched to a gene: 7. Germline V gene sequence: CDR1 LGHNT, CDR2 FRNRAP. This CDR3 is built from 14 residues. CDR3 sequence: CASGAGFRTDTQYF. The CDR3 DNA is TGTGCTAGCGGAGCGGGGTTTCGCACAGATACGCAGTATTTT.

The chain links TRBV5-1 to TRBJ2-3, with D hard to call. Trimming pared 1 base from V and 3 bases from J, leaving 9 bases between. This CDR3 region has 14 residues. Germline CDR1 and CDR2: SGHRS and YFSETQ. The CDR3 DNA sequence: TGCGCCAGCAGCTTGACAGACCCGACAGATACGCAGTATTTT. Protein sequence: CASSLTDPTDTQYF.

The V gene is TRBV4-1, the J gene TRBJ2-5; TRBD2 might be the D (7 bases). Trimming removed 2 bases at V and 2 bases at J, with 18 bases between. The germline V gene has CDR1 MGHRA and CDR2 YSYEKL. The CDR3 totals 17 residues. CDR3 sequence: CASSQNEGGGLQETQYF. The CDR3 coding sequence is TGCGCCAGCAGCCAAAATGAGGGCGGGGGCCTACAAGAGACCCAGTACTTC.

The chain combines TRBV19 with TRBJ2-2; 10 bases are shared with TRBD1. Germline V lookup: CDR1 LNHDA, CDR2 SQIVND (reference sequence). The V and J ends lost 6 bases and 7 bases, in that order; junction bases with no gene match: 8. The CDR3 consists of 15 residues. In DNA, the CDR3 is TGTGCCAGTAGCCGGGACAGGGGAGCCCACGGGGAGCTGTTTTTT. It yields the protein CASSRDRGAHGELFF. Filled out from reference TRBV19 and TRBJ2-2, the complete variable domain reads DGGITQSPKYLFRKEGQNVTLSCEQNLNHDAMYWYRQDPGQGLRLIYYSQIVNDFQKGDIAEGYSVSREKKESFPLTVTSAQKNPTAFYLCASSRDRGAHGELFFGEGSRLTVL.